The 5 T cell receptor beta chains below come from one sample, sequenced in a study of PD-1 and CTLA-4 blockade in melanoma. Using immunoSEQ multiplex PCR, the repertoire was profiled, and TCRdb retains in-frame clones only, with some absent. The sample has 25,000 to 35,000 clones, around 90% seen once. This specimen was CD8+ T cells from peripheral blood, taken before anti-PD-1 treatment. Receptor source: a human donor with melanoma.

The CDR3 DNA sequence: TGTGCCAGCGGGGCTCTTTGGTACGAGCAGTACTTC. Translation: CASGALWYEQYF. V is TRBV6-5 and J is TRBJ2-7; D is possibly TRBD1 (5 bases). This CDR3 is built from 12 residues. V lost 8 bases to trimming and J lost 4 bases, with 12 bases between them. Germline CDR1 is MNHEY and CDR2 is SVGAGI.

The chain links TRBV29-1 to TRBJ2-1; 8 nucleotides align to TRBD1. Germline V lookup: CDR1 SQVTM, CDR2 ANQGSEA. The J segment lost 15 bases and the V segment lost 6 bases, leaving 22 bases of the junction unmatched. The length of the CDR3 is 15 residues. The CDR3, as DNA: TGCAGCGTCCTCTCGGGTTCAGGACAGGGCCCCGTCGGGTTCTTC. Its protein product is CSVLSGSGQGPVGFF.

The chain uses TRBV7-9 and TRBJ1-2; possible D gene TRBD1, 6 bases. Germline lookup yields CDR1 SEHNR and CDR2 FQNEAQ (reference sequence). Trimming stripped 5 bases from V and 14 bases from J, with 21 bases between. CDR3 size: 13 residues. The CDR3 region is CASSPTGTSSGTF. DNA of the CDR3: TGTGCCAGCAGCCCAACAGGGACCTCCTCCGGGACCTTC.

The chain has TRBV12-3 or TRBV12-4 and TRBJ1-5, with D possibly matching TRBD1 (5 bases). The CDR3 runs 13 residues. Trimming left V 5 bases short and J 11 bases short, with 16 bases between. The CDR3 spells CASSQMGERAQHF. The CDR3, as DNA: TGTGCCAGCAGTCAGATGGGGGAAAGGGCCCAGCATTTT.

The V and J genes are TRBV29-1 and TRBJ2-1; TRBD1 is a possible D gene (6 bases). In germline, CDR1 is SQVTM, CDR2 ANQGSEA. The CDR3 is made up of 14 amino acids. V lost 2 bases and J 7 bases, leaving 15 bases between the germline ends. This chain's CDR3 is CSVEPSGEWNEQFF. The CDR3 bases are TGCAGCGTTGAACCTTCAGGGGAGTGGAATGAGCAGTTCTTC.